This note documents a single T cell receptor beta chain sequence. Its antigen is as yet unknown. In the study's own analysis: Without quality scores, immunoSEQ junctional reads could not be filtered like full-length reads. Produced via immunoSEQ multiplex PCR; TCRdb's table is partial and in-frame only. The V and J calls and clone size are taken from that table; D and trimming were inferred from the DNA. The repertoire consists of about 670,000 clones, with around 72% occurring once and the leading ten covering approximately 2%. This CDR3 has 13 residues. The germline gives CDR1 MNHNY, CDR2 SVGAGI (reference sequence). V lost 5 bases and J 2 bases, leaving 9 bases between the germline ends. These data originate in a study of shared clonotypes between healthy human individuals. Whole-study findings and limits: In having few donors, the study represented limited genetic and exposure-history diversity. Sequencing depth was expected to affect clonotype sharing among donors. Naive subsets usually exceeded memory subsets in estimated richness.

Sequencing was carried out using memory CD4+ T cells sorted from blood. Subset here: CD45RA-negative fraction. The chain joins TRBV6-6 to TRBJ2-5, with D unresolved. This sequence originates from a woman between 25 and 40 years old in good health. CDR3 loop: CASSQTEQETQYF. DNA for the CDR3: TGTGCCAGCAGTCAGACGGAACAAGAGACCCAGTACTTC.